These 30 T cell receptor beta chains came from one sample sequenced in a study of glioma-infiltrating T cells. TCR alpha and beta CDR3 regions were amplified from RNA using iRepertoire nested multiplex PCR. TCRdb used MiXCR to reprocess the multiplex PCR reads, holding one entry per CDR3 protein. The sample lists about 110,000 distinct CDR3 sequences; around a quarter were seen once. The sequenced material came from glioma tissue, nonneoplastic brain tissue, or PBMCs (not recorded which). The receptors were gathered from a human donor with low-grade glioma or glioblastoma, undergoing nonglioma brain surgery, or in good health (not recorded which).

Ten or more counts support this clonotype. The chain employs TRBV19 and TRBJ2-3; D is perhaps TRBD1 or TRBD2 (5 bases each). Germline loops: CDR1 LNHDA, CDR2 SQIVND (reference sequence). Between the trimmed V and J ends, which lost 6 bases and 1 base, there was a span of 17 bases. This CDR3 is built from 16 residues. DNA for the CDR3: TGTGCCAGTAGCATGAGGGGAGCTCATGGCACAGATACGCAGTATTTT. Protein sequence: CASSMRGAHGTDTQYF.

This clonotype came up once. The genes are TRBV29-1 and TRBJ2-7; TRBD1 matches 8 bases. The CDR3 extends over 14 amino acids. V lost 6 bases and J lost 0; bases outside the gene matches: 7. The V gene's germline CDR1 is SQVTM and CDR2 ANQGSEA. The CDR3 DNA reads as TGCAGCGTAAGGACAGGGTTAAGCTCCTACGAGCAGTACTTC. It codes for CSVRTGLSSYEQYF.

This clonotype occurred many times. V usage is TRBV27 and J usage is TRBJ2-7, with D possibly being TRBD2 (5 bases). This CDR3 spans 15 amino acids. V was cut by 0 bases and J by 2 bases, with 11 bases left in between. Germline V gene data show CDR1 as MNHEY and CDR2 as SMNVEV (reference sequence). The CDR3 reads CASSLSHSGAYEQYF. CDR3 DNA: TGTGCCAGCAGTTTATCTCACTCCGGGGCCTACGAGCAGTACTTC.

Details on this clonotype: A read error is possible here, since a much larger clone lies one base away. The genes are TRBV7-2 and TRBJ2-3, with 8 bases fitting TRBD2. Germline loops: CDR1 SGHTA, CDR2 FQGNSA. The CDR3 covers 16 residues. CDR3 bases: TGTGCCAGCAGCTTGCGTAGCGGGGCTAGCACAGATACGCGGTATTTT. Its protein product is CASSLRSGASTDTRYF.

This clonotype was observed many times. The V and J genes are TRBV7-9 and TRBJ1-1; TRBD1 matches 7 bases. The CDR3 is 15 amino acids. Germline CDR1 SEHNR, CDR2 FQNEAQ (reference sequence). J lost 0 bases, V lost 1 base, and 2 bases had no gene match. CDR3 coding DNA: TGTGCCAGCAGCTTAGGGGACAGCCTGAACACTGAAGCTTTCTTT. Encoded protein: CASSLGDSLNTEAFF.

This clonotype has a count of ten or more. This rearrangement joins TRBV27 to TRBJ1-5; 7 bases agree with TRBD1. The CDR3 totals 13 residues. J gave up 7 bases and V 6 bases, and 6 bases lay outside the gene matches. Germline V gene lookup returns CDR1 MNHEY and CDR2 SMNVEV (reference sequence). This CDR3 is CASSLQGWQPQHF. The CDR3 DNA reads TGTGCCAGCAGCCTACAGGGGTGGCAGCCCCAGCATTTT.

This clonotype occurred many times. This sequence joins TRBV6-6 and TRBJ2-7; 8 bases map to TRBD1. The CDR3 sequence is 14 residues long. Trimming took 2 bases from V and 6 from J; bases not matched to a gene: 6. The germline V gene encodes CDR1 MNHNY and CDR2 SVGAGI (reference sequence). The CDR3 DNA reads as TGTGCCAGCAGTTACCGAGGACAGGGAGGCGAGCAGTACTTC. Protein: CASSYRGQGGEQYF.

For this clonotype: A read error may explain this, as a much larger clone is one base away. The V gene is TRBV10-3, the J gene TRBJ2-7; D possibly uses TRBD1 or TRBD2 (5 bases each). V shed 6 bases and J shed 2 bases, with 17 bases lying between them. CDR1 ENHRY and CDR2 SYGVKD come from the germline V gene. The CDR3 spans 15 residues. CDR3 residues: CAIRETDGAPYEQYF. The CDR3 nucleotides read TGTGCCATCAGGGAGACGGACGGGGCCCCCTACGAGCAGTACTTC.

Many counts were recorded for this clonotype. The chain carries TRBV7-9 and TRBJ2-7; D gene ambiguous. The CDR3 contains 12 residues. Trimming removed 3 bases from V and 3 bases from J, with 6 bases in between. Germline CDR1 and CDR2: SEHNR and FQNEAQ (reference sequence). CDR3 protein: CASSFRSYEQYF. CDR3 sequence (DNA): TGTGCCAGCAGCTTTAGGAGCTACGAGCAGTACTTC.

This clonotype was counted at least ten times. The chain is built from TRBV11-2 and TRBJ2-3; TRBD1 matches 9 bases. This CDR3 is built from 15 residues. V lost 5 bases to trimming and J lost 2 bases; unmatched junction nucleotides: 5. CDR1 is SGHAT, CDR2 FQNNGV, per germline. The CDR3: CASSLDRGLTDTQYF. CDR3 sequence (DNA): TGTGCCAGCAGCCTGGACAGGGGCCTCACAGATACGCAGTATTTT. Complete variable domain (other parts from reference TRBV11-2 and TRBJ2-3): EAGVAQSPRYKIIEKRQSVAFWCNPISGHATLYWYQQILGQGPKLLIQFQNNGVVDDSQLPKDRFSAERLKGVDSTLKIQPAKLEDSAVYLCASSLDRGLTDTQYFGPGTRLTVL.

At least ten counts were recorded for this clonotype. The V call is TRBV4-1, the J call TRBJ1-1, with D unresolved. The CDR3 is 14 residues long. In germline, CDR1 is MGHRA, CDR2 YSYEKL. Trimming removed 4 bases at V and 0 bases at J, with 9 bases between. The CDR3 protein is CASSPRILNTEAFF. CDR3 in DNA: TGCGCCAGCAGCCCCAGGATCTTGAACACTGAAGCTTTCTTT.

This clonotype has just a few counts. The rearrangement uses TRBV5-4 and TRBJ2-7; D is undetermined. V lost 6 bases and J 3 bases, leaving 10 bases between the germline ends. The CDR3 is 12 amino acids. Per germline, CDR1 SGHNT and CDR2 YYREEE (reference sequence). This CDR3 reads CASTADRYEQYF. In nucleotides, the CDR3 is TGTGCCAGCACCGCGGACCGCTACGAGCAGTACTTC.

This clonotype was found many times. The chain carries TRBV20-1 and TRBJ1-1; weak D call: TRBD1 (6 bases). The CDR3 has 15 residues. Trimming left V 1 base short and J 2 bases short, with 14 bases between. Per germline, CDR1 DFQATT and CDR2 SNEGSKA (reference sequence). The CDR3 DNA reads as TGCAGTGCTAGAGGGGGGGGGGCGCGAAACACTGAAGCTTTCTTT. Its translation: CSARGGGARNTEAFF.

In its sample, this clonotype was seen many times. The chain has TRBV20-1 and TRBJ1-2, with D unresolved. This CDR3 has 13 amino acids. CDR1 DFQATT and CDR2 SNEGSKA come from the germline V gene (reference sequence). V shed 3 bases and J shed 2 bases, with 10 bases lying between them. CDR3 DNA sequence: TGCAGTGCTAGCCGGACGGGAAACTATGGCTACACCTTC. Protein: CSASRTGNYGYTF.

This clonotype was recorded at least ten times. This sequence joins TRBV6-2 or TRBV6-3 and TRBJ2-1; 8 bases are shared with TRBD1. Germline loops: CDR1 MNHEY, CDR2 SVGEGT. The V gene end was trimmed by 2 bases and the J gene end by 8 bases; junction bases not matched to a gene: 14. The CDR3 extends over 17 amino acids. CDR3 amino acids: CASSYLQWTGRNDEQFF. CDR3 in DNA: TGTGCCAGCAGTTACCTACAGTGGACAGGGCGGAACGATGAGCAGTTCTTC.

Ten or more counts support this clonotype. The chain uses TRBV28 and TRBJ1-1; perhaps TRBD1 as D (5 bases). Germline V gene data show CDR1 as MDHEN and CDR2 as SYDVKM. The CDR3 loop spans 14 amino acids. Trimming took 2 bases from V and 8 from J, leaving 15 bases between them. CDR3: CASSLVGTNREAFF. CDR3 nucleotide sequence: TGTGCCAGCAGTTTAGTAGGGACGAATCGGGAAGCTTTCTTT. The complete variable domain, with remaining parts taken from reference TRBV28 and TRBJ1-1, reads DVKVTQSSRYLVKRTGEKVFLECVQDMDHENMFWYRQDPGLGLRLIYFSYDVKMKEKGDIPEGYSVSREKKERFSLILESASTNQTSMYLCASSLVGTNREAFFGQGTRLTVV.

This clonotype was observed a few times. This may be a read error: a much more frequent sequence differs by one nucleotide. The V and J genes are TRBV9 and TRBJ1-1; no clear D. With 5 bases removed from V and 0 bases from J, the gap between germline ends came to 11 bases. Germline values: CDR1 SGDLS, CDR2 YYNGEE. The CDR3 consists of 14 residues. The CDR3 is CASRPSSLNTEAFF. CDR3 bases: TGTGCCAGCAGACCCTCCTCCTTGAACACTGAAGCTTTCTTT.

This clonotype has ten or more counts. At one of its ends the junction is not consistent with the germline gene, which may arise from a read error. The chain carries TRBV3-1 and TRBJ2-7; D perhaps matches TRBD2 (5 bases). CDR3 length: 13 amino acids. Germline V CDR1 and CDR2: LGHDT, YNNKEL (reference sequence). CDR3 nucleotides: TGTGCCAGCAGCCAGAGAGGGAGTCCTAAAATCCAATTC. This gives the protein CASSQRGSPKIQF.

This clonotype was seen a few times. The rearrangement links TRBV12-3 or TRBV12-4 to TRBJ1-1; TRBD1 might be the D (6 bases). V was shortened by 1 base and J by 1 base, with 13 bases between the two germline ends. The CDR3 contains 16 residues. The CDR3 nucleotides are TGTGCCAGCAGTTTAGTCCCGGGGGCAGCGAACACTGAAGCTTTCTTT. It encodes CASSLVPGAANTEAFF.

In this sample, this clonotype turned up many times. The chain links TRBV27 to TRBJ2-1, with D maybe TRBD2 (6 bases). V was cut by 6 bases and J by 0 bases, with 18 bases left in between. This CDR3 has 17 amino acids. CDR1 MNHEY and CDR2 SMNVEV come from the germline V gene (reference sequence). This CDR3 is CASSPRPRGTSYNEQFF. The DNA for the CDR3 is TGTGCCAGCAGCCCAAGGCCGCGGGGTACCTCCTACAATGAGCAGTTCTTC.

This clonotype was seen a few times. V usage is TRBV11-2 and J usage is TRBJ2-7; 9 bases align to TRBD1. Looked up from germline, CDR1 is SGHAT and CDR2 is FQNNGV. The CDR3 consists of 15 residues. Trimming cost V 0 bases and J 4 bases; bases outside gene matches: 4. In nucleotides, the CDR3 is TGTGCCAGCAGCTTAGAAGGACAGGGGTGGTACGAGCAGTACTTC. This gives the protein CASSLEGQGWYEQYF.

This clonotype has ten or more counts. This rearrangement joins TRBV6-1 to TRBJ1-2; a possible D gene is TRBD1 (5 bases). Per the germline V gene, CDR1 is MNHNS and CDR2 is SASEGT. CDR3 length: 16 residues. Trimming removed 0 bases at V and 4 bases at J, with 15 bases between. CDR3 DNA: TGTGCCAGCAGTGAAGCAGGAGGGGCTCGTTTCTATGGCTACACCTTC. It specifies CASSEAGGARFYGYTF.

The DNA for the CDR3 is TGTGCCAGTCTCGGACACTATGAGCAGTTCTTC. It is translated as CASLGHYEQFF. The rearrangement uses TRBV6-1 and TRBJ2-1; D possibly corresponds to TRBD1 (5 bases). Germline CDR1 and CDR2: MNHNS and SASEGT. Trimming left V 9 bases short and J 8 bases short, with 11 bases between. This CDR3 contains 11 residues.

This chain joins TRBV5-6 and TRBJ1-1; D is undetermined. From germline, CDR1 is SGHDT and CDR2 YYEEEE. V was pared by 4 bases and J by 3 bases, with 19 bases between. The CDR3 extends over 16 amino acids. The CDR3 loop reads CASSPSPKGVDTEAFF. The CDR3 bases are TGTGCCAGCAGCCCTTCCCCCAAGGGCGTTGACACTGAAGCTTTCTTT.

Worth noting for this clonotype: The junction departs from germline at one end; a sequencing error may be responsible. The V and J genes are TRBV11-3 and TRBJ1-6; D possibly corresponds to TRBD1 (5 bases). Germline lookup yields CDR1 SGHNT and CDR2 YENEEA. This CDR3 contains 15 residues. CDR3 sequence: CASSRPGPYNTPLHF. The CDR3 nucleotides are TGTGCCAGCAGCCGTCCGGGACCCTATAATACACCCCTCCACTTT.

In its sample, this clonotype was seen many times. DNA of the CDR3: TGTGCCAGCAGCCCGGGACTAGCGGGAGGGCCACGAGAGACCCAGTACTTC. Residues: CASSPGLAGGPRETQYF. The genes are TRBV7-2 and TRBJ2-5; 16 nucleotides agree with TRBD2. CDR1 SGHTA and CDR2 FQGNSA come from the germline V gene. The CDR3 length is 17 residues. V was clipped by 5 bases and J by 4 bases; unmatched bases: 7.

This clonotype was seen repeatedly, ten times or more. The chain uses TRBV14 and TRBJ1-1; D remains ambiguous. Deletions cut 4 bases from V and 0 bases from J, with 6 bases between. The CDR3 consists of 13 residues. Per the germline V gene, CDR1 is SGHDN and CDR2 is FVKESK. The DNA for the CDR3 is TGTGCCAGCAGCCGGTCCTTGAACACTGAAGCTTTCTTT. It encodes CASSRSLNTEAFF.

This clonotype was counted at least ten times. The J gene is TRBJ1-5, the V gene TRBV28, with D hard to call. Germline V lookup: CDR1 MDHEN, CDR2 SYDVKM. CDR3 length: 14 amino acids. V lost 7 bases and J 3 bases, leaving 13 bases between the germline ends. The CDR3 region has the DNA TGTGCCAGCACCTTAGGCCACCCCAATCAGCCCCAGCATTTT. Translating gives CASTLGHPNQPQHF.

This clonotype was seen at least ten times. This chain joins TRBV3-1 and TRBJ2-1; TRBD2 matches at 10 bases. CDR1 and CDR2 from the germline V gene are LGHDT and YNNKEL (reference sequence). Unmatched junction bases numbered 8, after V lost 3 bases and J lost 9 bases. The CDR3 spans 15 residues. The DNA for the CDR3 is TGTGCCAGCAGCCATTCTAGCGGGAGCTCTGGTGAGCAGTTCTTC. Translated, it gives CASSHSSGSSGEQFF.

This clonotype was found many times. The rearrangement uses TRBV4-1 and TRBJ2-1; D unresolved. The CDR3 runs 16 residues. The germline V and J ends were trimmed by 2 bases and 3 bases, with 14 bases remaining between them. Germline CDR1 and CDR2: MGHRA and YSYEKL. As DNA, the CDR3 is TGCGCCAGCAGCCAAACTATTCTAGGAAACTACAATGAGCAGTTCTTC. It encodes CASSQTILGNYNEQFF.